This paragraph reports one TCR beta chain. This clonotype was seen more than once but under ten times. Its specific antigen is unknown. A read error may explain this, as a much larger clone is one base away. The CDR3 sequence holds 13 residues, the cysteine and phenylalanine included. Only CDR3 DNA remains: 39 bases, in frame from the first base. This sample is drawn from a study (dated by TCRdb to 2016 to 2017). About the study as a whole: The study used sequence and structural analyses to characterize human CD8+ TCR repertoires recognizing immunodominant viral antigens.

General conclusions and limits of the study: According to the report, the CD8+ TCR repertoires were highly diverse, and those specific to different immunodominant viral antigens were distinct from each other.

Sequenced using an Illumina HiSeq 2500. The public reads were quality trimmed at Q25 with fastp and then assembled into clones with MiXCR by TCRdb, keeping productive beta chains. Entries that share a CDR3 protein sequence are merged under the most common genes and DNA. This sample holds roughly 970 distinct CDR3 sequences; around 25% were observed only once. The ten biggest clones cover roughly two fifths of the sample. Sequencing was performed on CD8+ T cells (not recorded whether cultured). The rearranged chain carries TRBV12-3 or TRBV12-4 and TRBJ2-5; a stretch of 7 junction bases matches TRBD1. The sequence was obtained from a male donor. The nucleotides read TGTGCCTGCAGGGGGACGGGGCCAGAGACCCAGTACTTC. This translates into CACRGTGPETQYF.